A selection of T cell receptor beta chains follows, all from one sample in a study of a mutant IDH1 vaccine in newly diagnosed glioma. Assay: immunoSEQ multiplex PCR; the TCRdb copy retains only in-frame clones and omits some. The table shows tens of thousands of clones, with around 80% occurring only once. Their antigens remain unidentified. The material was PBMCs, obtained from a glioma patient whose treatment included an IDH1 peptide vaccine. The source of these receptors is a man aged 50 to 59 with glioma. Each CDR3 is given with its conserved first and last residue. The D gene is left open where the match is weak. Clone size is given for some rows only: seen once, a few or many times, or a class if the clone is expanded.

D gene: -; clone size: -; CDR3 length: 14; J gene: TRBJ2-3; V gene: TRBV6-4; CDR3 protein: CASSDSAPGYTQYF; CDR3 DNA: TGTGCCAGCAGTGACTCAGCCCCCGGATATACGCAGTATTTT
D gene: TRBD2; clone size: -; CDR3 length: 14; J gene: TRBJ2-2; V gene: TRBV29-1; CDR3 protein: CSARLATNTGELFF; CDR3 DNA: TGCAGCGCCCGACTAGCGACGAACACCGGGGAGCTGTTTTTT
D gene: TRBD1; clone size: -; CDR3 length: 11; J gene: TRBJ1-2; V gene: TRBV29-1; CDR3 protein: CSVSGGRGYTF; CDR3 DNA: TGCAGCGTGTCAGGGGGGCGCGGCTACACCTTC
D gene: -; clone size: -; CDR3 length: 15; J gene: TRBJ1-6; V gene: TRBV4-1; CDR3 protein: CASSQGNREYSPLHF; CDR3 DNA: TGCGCCAGCAGCCAAGGCAACAGGGAATATTCACCCCTCCACTTT
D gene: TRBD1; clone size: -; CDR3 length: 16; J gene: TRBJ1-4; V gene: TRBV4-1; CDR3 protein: CASSQGRTGSNEKLFF; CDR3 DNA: TGCGCCAGCAGCCAAGGAAGGACAGGGAGTAATGAAAAACTGTTTTTT
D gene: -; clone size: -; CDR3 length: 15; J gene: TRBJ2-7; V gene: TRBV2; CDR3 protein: CASSEGRSPPYEQYF; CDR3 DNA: TGTGCCAGCAGTGAAGGTCGTAGCCCTCCCTACGAGCAGTACTTC
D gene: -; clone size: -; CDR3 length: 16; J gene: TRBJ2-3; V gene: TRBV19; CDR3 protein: CASSISWRGGTDTQYF; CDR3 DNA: TGTGCCAGTAGTATAAGCTGGAGAGGCGGCACAGATACGCAGTATTTT
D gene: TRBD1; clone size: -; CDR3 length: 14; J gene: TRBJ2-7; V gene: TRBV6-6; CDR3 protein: CASSTGTGTYEQYF; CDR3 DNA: TGTGCCAGCAGTACCGGGACAGGCACCTACGAGCAGTACTTC
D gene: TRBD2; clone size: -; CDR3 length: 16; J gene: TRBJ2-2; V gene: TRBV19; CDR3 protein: CASSRAGGSNTGELFF; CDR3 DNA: TGTGCCAGTAGTAGGGCGGGGGGCTCGAACACCGGGGAGCTGTTTTTT
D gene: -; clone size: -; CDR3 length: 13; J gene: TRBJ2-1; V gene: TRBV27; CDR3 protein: CASSLSSYNEQFF; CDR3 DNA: TGTGCCAGCAGCCTTAGCTCCTACAATGAGCAGTTCTTC
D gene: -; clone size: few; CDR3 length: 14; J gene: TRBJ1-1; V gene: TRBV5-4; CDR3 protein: CASSLDGTSTEAFF; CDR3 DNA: TGTGCCAGCAGCTTGGATGGGACGAGCACTGAAGCTTTCTTT
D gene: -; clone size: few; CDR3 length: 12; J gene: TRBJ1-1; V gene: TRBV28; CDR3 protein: CACQAANTEAFF; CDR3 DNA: TGTGCCTGCCAAGCGGCGAACACTGAAGCTTTCTTT
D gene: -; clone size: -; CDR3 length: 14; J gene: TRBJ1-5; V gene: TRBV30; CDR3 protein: CAWSQQLANQPQHF; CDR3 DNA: TGTGCCTGGAGCCAACAGCTAGCCAATCAGCCCCAGCATTTT
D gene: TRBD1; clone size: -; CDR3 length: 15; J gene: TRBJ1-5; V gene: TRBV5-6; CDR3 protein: CASSYGTGGNQPQHF; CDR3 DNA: TGTGCCAGCAGCTACGGGACAGGGGGAAATCAGCCCCAGCATTTT
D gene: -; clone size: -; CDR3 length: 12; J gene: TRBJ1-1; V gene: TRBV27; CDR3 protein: CASSLGNTEAFF; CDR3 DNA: TGTGCCAGCAGTTTAGGGAACACTGAAGCTTTCTTT
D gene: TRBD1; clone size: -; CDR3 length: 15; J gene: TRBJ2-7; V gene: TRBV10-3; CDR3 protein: CAISDPPDRVYEQYF; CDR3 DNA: TGTGCCATCAGTGACCCCCCGGACAGGGTCTACGAGCAGTACTTC
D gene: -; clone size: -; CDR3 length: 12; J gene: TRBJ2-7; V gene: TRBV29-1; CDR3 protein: CSVEASTYEQYF; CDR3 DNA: TGCAGCGTTGAAGCATCCACCTACGAGCAGTACTTC
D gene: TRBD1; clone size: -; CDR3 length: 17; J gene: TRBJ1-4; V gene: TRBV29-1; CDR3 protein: CSVGEAPDRGGNEKLFF; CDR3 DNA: TGCAGCGTTGGGGAAGCTCCAGACAGGGGCGGGAATGAAAAACTGTTTTTT
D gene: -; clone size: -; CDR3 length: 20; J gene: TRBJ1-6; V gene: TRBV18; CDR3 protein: CASSTTGTRGTRSYNSPLHF; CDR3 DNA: TGTGCCAGCTCAACTACCGGGACAAGGGGGACTCGGTCCTATAATTCACCCCTCCACTTT
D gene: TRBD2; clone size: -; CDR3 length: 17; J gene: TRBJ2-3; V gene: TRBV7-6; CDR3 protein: CASSLAVAGGGTDTQYF; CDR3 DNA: TGTGCCAGCAGCTTAGCGGTGGCGGGGGGAGGCACAGATACGCAGTATTTT
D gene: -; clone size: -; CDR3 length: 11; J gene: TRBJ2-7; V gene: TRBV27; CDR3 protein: CASGRRLQQYF; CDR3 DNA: TGTGCCAGCGGCCGGCGCCTGCAGCAGTACTTC
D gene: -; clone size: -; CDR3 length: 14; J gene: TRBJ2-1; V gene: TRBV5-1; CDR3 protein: CASSPARTYNEQFF; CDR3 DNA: TGCGCCAGCAGCCCCGCGCGCACCTACAATGAGCAGTTCTTC
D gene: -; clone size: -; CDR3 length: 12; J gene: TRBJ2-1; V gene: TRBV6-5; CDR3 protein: CASSNPGEIGFF; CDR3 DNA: TGTGCCAGCAGTAACCCCGGGGAGATCGGGTTCTTC
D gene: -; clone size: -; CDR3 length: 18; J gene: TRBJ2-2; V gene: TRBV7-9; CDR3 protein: CASSLSYRDPSNTGELFF; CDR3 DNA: TGTGCCAGCAGCCTATCTTACAGGGACCCTTCGAACACCGGGGAGCTGTTTTTT
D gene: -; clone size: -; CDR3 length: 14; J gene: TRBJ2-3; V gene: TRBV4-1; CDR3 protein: CASSQEERADTQYF; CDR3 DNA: TGCGCCAGCAGCCAAGAAGAAAGGGCAGATACGCAGTATTTT
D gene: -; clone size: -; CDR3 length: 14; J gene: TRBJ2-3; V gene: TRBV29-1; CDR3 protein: CSVERGDSTDTQYF; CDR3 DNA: TGCAGCGTTGAAAGGGGCGACTCCACAGATACGCAGTATTTT
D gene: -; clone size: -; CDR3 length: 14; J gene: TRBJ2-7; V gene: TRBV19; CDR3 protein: CASSIQGPSYEQYF; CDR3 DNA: TGTGCCAGTAGTATCCAAGGACCTTCCTACGAGCAGTACTTC
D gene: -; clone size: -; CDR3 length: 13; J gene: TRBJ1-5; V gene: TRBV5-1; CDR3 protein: CASSLESNQPQHF; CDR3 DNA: TGCGCCAGCAGCTTGGAAAGCAATCAGCCCCAGCATTTT
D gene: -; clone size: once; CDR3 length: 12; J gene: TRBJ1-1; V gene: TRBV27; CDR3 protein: CASKQGGTEAFF; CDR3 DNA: TGTGCCAGCAAGCAAGGGGGCACTGAAGCTTTCTTT
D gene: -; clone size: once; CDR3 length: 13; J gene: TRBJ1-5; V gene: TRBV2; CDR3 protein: CASVITWNQPQHF; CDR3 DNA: TGTGCCAGCGTGATTACGTGGAATCAGCCCCAGCATTTT
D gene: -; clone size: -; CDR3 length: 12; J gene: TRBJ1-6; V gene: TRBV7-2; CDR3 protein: CASSLEIPTLHF; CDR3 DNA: TGTGCCAGCAGCTTAGAAATCCCCACCCTCCACTTT
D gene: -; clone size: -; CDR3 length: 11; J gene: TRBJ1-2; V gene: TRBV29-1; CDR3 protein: CSVTHEGGYTF; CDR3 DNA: TGCAGCGTTACACACGAGGGGGGCTACACCTTC
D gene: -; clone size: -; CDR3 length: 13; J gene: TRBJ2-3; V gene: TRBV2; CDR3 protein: CASPGVVADTQYF; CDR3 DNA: TGTGCCAGCCCGGGGGTTGTGGCAGATACGCAGTATTTT
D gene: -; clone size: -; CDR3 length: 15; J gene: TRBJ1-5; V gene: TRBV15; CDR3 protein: CATSRVPTEYQPQHF; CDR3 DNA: TGTGCCACCAGCAGAGTTCCCACAGAGTATCAGCCCCAGCATTTT
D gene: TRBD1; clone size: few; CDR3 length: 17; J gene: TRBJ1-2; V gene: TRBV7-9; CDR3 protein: CASSSGPRTGGNYGYTF; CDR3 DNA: TGTGCCAGCAGCTCCGGGCCCCGGACAGGGGGCAACTATGGCTACACCTTC
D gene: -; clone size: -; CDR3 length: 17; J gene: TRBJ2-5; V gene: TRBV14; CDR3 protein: CASSQDLNRLGQETQYF; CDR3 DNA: TGTGCCAGCAGCCAAGATTTAAATCGGCTGGGCCAAGAGACCCAGTACTTC
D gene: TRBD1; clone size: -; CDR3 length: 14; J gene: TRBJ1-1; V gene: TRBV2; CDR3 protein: CARAGTGLPGGAFF; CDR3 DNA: TGTGCCAGGGCCGGGACAGGACTCCCAGGGGGAGCTTTCTTT
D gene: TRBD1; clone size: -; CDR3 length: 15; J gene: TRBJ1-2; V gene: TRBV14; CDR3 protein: CASSPPGQANYGYTF; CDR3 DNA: TGTGCCAGCAGCCCACCGGGACAGGCTAACTATGGCTACACCTTC
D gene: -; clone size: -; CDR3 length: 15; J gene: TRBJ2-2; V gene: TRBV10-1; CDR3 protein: CASSNPGTPTGELFF; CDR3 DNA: TGCGCCAGCAGTAACCCCGGGACACCCACCGGGGAGCTGTTTTTT
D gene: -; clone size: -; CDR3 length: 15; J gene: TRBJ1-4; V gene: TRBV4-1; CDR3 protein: CASSQGSRVGEKLFF; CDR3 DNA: TGCGCCAGCAGCCAAGGGTCTCGGGTGGGTGAAAAACTGTTTTTT
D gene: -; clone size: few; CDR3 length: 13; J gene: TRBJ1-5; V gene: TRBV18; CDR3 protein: CASSPGWNQPQHF; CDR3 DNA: TGTGCCAGCTCACCAGGGTGGAATCAGCCCCAGCATTTT
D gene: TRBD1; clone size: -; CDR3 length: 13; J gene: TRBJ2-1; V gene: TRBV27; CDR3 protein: CASSMDRAREQFF; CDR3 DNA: TGTGCCAGCAGCATGGACAGGGCGAGAGAGCAGTTCTTC
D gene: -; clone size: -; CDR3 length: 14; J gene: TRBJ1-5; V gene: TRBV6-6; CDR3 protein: CASSYPQAGQPQHF; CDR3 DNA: TGTGCCAGCAGTTACCCCCAGGCGGGGCAGCCCCAGCATTTT
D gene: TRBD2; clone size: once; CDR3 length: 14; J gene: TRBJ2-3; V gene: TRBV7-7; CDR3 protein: CASSLGLAGDTQYF; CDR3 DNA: TGTGCTAGCAGCCTCGGGCTAGCGGGCGATACGCAGTATTTT
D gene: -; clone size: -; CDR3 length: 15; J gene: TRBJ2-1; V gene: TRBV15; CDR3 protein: CATSRDGRVDNEQFF; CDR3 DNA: TGTGCCACCAGCAGAGATGGGAGAGTGGACAATGAGCAGTTCTTC
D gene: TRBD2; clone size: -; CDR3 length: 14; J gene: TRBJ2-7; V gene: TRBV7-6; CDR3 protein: CASSPRGGSYEQYF; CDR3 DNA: TGTGCCAGCAGCCCCCGGGGGGGCTCCTACGAGCAGTACTTC
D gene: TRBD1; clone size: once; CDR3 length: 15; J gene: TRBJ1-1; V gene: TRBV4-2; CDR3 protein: CASSRRAGGTTEAFF; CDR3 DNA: TGTGCCAGCAGCCGCAGGGCAGGGGGGACCACTGAAGCTTTCTTT
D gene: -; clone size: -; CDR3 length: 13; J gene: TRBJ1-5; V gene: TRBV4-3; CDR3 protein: CASSQDGHQPQHF; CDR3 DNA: TGCGCCAGCAGCCAAGACGGGCATCAGCCCCAGCATTTT
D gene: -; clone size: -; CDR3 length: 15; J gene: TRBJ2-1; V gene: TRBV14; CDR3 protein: CASSQTEDYYNEQFF; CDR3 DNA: TGTGCCAGCAGCCAAACAGAAGACTACTACAATGAGCAGTTCTTC
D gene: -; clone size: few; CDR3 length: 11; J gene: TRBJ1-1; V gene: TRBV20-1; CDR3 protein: CSEAGSAEAFF; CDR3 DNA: TGCAGTGAAGCAGGGAGCGCTGAAGCTTTCTTT
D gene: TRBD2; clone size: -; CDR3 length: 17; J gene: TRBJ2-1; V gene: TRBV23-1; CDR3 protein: CASSHLETSGGNHEQFF; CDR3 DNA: TGCGCCAGCAGTCACCTGGAGACTAGCGGGGGGAACCATGAGCAGTTCTTC
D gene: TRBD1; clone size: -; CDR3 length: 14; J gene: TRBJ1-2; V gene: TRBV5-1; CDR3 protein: CASSSTGTDYGYTF; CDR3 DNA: TGCGCCAGCAGCTCCACCGGGACAGACTATGGCTACACCTTC